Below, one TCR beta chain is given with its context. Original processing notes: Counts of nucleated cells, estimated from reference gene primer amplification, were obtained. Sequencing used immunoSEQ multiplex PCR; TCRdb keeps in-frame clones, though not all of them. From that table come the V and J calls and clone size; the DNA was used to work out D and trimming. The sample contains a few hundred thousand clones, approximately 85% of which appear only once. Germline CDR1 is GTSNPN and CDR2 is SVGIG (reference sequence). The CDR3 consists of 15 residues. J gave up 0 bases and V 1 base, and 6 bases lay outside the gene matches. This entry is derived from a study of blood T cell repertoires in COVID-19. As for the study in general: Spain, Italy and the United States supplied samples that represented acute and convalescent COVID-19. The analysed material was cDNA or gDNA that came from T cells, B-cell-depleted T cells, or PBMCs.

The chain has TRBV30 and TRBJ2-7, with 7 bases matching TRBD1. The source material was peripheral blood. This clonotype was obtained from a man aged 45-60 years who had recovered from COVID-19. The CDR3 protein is CAWSGWTGVSYEQYF. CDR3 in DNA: TGTGCCTGGAGTGGTTGGACAGGAGTCTCCTACGAGCAGTACTTC.